The 25 T cell receptor beta chains below all came from one sample that was sequenced in a study of control samples from healthy donors and cancer patients. Method: immunoSEQ multiplex PCR; TCRdb's copy keeps in-frame clones and lacks some. In the table there are 150,000 to 200,000 clones, around 91% of which are singletons. The sequenced sample was blood. The receptors originated from a woman between 50 and 59 years old in good health.

This clone was recorded only once. The chain uses TRBV21-1 and TRBJ1-2. TRBV21-1 is classified as a pseudogene. The CDR3 is 14 residues long. The CDR3 sequence: CARVTRRGPVGYTF. As DNA, the CDR3 is TGTGCCAGAGTGACTAGGCGGGGGCCTGTAGGCTACACCTTC.

The chain links TRBV6-6 to TRBJ2-7, with TRBD1 as a possible D gene (5 bases). Trimming shortened V by 6 bases and J by 3 bases, and 12 bases separated the two germline ends. The CDR3 spans 13 residues. Looked up from germline, CDR1 is MNHNY and CDR2 is SVGAGI (reference sequence). CDR3 protein: CASSRDSFYEQYF. For the CDR3, the DNA is TGTGCCAGCAGCCGAGACAGCTTCTACGAGCAGTACTTC.

The rearrangement uses TRBV19 and TRBJ1-2, with 11 bases that match TRBD1. The CDR3 has 15 residues. The ends lost 8 bases at V and 5 bases at J; junction bases unmatched: 10. Germline CDR1 LNHDA, CDR2 SQIVND (reference sequence). The CDR3 region has the DNA TGTGCCAGTGGAAATCCGGGACAGGGGGTTTATGGCTACACCTTC. Its protein product is CASGNPGQGVYGYTF.

The rearrangement links TRBV7-2 to TRBJ2-1; TRBD2 matches at 11 bases. The CDR3 consists of 19 residues. The V gene end was trimmed by 3 bases and the J gene end by 3 bases; junction bases not matched to a gene: 13. Germline V lookup: CDR1 SGHTA, CDR2 FQGNSA. For the CDR3, the DNA is TGTGCCAGCAGCTTCCCTAAAGTGCCTAGCGGGAGGAACTACAATGAGCAGTTCTTC. This encodes CASSFPKVPSGRNYNEQFF.

The J gene is TRBJ1-4, the V gene TRBV6-5; 7 nucleotides line up with TRBD1. After removal of 7 bases from V and 11 bases from J, the junction contained 10 bases not matched to a gene. The CDR3 runs 13 residues. Looked up from germline, CDR1 is MNHEY and CDR2 is SVGAGI. CDR3 sequence: CASTLRPGGKLFF. In DNA, the CDR3 is TGTGCCAGCACATTACGTCCAGGGGGTAAACTGTTTTTT.

The chain links TRBV28 to TRBJ1-5, with D unresolved. V was cut by 5 bases and J by 0 bases, with 11 bases left in between. CDR1 and CDR2 (germline): MDHEN, SYDVKM. The CDR3 runs to 15 residues. CDR3 amino acids: CASSPAAGSNQPQHF. The CDR3 bases are TGTGCCAGCAGTCCGGCCGCGGGTAGCAATCAGCCCCAGCATTTT.

The V and J genes are TRBV28 and TRBJ2-4; maybe TRBD1 (6 bases). The CDR3 is 14 residues long. CDR1 MDHEN and CDR2 SYDVKM come from the germline V gene. The germline V and J ends were trimmed by 6 bases and 16 bases, with 25 bases remaining between them. CDR3 in amino acids: CASRERTRTDRVYF. DNA of the CDR3: TGTGCCAGCAGGGAACGTACCCGGACAGACCGGGTATACTTC. The full variable domain, rest sourced from reference TRBV28 and TRBJ2-4, is DVKVTQSSRYLVKRTGEKVFLECVQDMDHENMFWYRQDPGLGLRLIYFSYDVKMKEKGDIPEGYSVSREKKERFSLILESASTNQTSMYLCASRERTRTDRVYFGAGTRLSVL.

The gene calls are TRBV5-1 and TRBJ2-2, with TRBD1 matching 7 bases. The CDR3 has 16 residues. Trimming at V came to 2 bases and at J to 5 bases, leaving 9 bases not matched to a gene. CDR1 and CDR2 from the germline V gene are SGHRS and YFSETQ. This CDR3 reads CASSLLPGQKTGELFF. CDR3 DNA: TGCGCCAGCAGCTTACTACCGGGACAGAAGACCGGGGAGCTGTTTTTT.

This clone was recorded once. The rearrangement links TRBV9 to TRBJ1-2; TRBD1 matches at 8 bases. Looked up from germline, CDR1 is SGDLS and CDR2 is YYNGEE. CDR3 length: 13 amino acids. The V gene end was trimmed by 4 bases and the J gene end by 6 bases; junction bases not matched to a gene: 5. DNA of the CDR3: TGTGCCAGCAGCACCCGACAGGGGAATGGCTACACCTTC. Translating it yields CASSTRQGNGYTF.

The J gene is TRBJ1-6, the V gene TRBV7-9; the D is unclear. CDR3 length equals 14 residues. The ends were cut back, 5 bases at V and 9 bases at J, with 14 bases in the middle. CDR1 SEHNR and CDR2 FQNEAQ come from the germline V gene (reference sequence). CDR3 loop: CASSLGQHLSPLHF. CDR3 DNA: TGTGCCAGCAGCCTAGGGCAGCACCTTTCACCCCTCCACTTT.

CDR3 protein: CASSLVETGSSGNTIYF. DNA for the CDR3: TGTGCCAGCAGCTTAGTCGAGACTGGCTCCTCTGGAAACACCATATATTTT. The chain links TRBV7-2 to TRBJ1-3; D not resolved. Trimming shortened V by 1 base and J by 0 bases, and 13 bases separated the two germline ends. The CDR3 sequence is 17 residues long. CDR1 SGHTA and CDR2 FQGNSA come from the germline V gene.

The chain is built from TRBV5-5 and TRBJ1-2, with D uncertain. Between the trimmed V and J ends, which lost 3 bases and 4 bases, there was a span of 10 bases. Germline V gene lookup returns CDR1 SGHKS and CDR2 YYEKEE (reference sequence). The CDR3 loop spans 13 amino acids. CDR3 region: CASSSDTSYGYTF. CDR3 DNA sequence: TGTGCCAGCAGCTCAGATACTTCCTATGGCTACACCTTC.

The chain links TRBV7-3 to TRBJ2-3; D remains ambiguous. Germline CDR1 and CDR2: SGHTA and FQGTGA. Trimming removed 5 bases at V and 4 bases at J, with 16 bases between. There are 15 residues in the CDR3. The CDR3: CASSPFYASADTQYF. The CDR3 DNA sequence: TGTGCCAGCAGCCCATTTTACGCGAGCGCAGATACGCAGTATTTT.

The chain combines TRBV6-6 with TRBJ2-5, with TRBD2 matching over 7 bases. V dropped 5 bases and J dropped 5; count of bases not matched to a gene: 8. CDR3 length: 14 amino acids. CDR1 MNHNY and CDR2 SVGAGI come from the germline V gene (reference sequence). CDR3 amino acids: CASSPSGRRETQYF. The CDR3 DNA reads TGTGCCAGCAGTCCCTCCGGGAGGCGGGAGACCCAGTACTTC.

The chain links TRBV4-2 to TRBJ1-6, with unresolved D. V was shortened by 0 bases and J by 3 bases, with 9 bases between the two germline ends. CDR1 and CDR2 (germline): LGHNA, YNFKEQ. This CDR3 is 16 amino acids long. CDR3 coding DNA: TGTGCCAGCAGCCAAGAACGATCCAGCTATAATTCACCCCTCCACTTT. As protein: CASSQERSSYNSPLHF.

The J gene is TRBJ2-3, the V gene TRBV7-2; the D gene is possibly TRBD2 (6 bases). The CDR3 sequence is 15 residues long. Trimming left V 2 bases short and J 1 base short, with 10 bases between. Germline CDR1 and CDR2: SGHTA and FQGNSA. CDR3 sequence: CASSLQWGGTDTQYF. The DNA for the CDR3 is TGTGCCAGCAGCTTACAGTGGGGGGGCACAGATACGCAGTATTTT.

V and J are TRBV9 and TRBJ1-1, with TRBD1 as a possible D gene (6 bases). This CDR3 contains 16 residues. The V gene's germline CDR1 is SGDLS and CDR2 YYNGEE. V lost 4 bases to trimming and J lost 5 bases, with 21 bases between them. The CDR3 loop is CASSFTSARGRTEAFF. The CDR3, as DNA: TGTGCCAGCAGCTTCACCTCGGCCAGGGGACGTACTGAAGCTTTCTTT.

The chain joins TRBV7-9 to TRBJ1-2, with D tentatively TRBD1 (5 bases). The CDR3 length is 14 residues. V was trimmed by 4 bases and J by 8 bases, leaving 17 bases between them. Per germline, CDR1 SEHNR and CDR2 FQNEAQ (reference sequence). DNA of the CDR3: TGTGCCAGCAGCTGGGACTTGAATCTATTCGGCTACACCTTC. It yields the protein CASSWDLNLFGYTF.

The chain is built from TRBV7-3 and TRBJ2-1; TRBD1 agrees at 9 bases. Per the germline V gene, CDR1 is SGHTA and CDR2 is FQGTGA. The CDR3 runs to 14 residues. V lost 4 bases to trimming and J lost 8 bases; unmatched junction nucleotides: 6. In DNA form, the CDR3 reads TGTGCCAGCAGCTCCGGGACAGGGCACCATGAGCAGTTCTTC. Its protein product is CASSSGTGHHEQFF.

V is TRBV29-1 and J is TRBJ2-1, with TRBD2 identical over 7 bases. This CDR3 comprises 16 residues. From germline, CDR1 is SQVTM and CDR2 ANQGSEA. Trimming at V came to 3 bases and at J to 0 bases, leaving 8 bases not matched to a gene. The CDR3 protein is CSVEGASGSSYNEQFF. DNA of the CDR3: TGCAGCGTTGAGGGAGCTAGCGGAAGCTCCTACAATGAGCAGTTCTTC.

This chain links TRBV6-5 with TRBJ1-3, with D unresolved. V shed 5 bases and J shed 0 bases, with 8 bases lying between them. CDR1 is MNHEY, CDR2 SVGAGI, per germline. CDR3 size: 14 residues. Here the CDR3 reads CASSRTNSGNTIYF. The DNA for the CDR3 is TGTGCCAGCAGTAGGACCAACTCTGGAAACACCATATATTTT.

This chain links TRBV27 with TRBJ1-2; D uncertain. There are 13 residues in the CDR3. CDR1 and CDR2 (germline): MNHEY, SMNVEV (reference sequence). Trimming shortened V by 3 bases and J by 2 bases, and 7 bases separated the two germline ends. CDR3 amino acids: CASSFRVNYGYTF. CDR3 nucleotide sequence: TGTGCCAGCAGTTTTCGGGTCAACTATGGCTACACCTTC.

The chain combines TRBV6-1 with TRBJ1-1; D gene ambiguous. Between the trimmed V and J ends, which lost 0 bases and 0 bases, there was a span of 5 bases. The CDR3 runs 14 residues. The germline V gene encodes CDR1 MNHNS and CDR2 SASEGT. DNA of the CDR3: TGTGCCAGCAGTGAAGCAGGGATGAACACTGAAGCTTTCTTT. The encoded protein is CASSEAGMNTEAFF.

This rearrangement joins TRBV24-1 to TRBJ1-2, with D possibly being TRBD1 (6 bases). Per the germline V gene, CDR1 is KGHDR and CDR2 is SFDVKD. The CDR3 consists of 18 residues. Trimming cost V 5 bases and J 0 bases, with 21 bases left between them. The CDR3 is CATSGPRPQGPSNYGYTF. In DNA, the CDR3 is TGTGCCACCAGTGGTCCGCGGCCCCAGGGGCCCTCTAACTATGGCTACACCTTC.

This chain joins TRBV24-1 and TRBJ1-5, with D possibly matching TRBD1 (5 bases). In germline, CDR1 is KGHDR, CDR2 SFDVKD. Trimming left V 9 bases short and J 4 bases short, with 15 bases between. The CDR3 has 14 amino acids. CDR3 sequence reads: CATQGGKENQPQHF. The CDR3, as DNA: TGTGCCACCCAGGGCGGGAAGGAAAATCAGCCCCAGCATTTT.